Below, 30 T cell receptor beta chains from the same sample are listed, as sequenced in a study of shared clonotypes between healthy human individuals. CD8 cells regarded as naive lacked CD45RO, were positively chosen for CCR7, and omitted terminally differentiated effector memory CD45RA+ cells. Profiled with immunoSEQ multiplex PCR; TCRdb holds only in-frame clones, not every one. In the table there are around 1,900,000 clones, around 95% of which are singletons. Sequencing used naive CD8+ T cells from PBMCs. Receptors originate from a man aged 18-30 years in good health. Some clones in this sample may be carry-over from other donors' samples.

This clone was seen a few times. The chain uses TRBV6-4 and TRBJ1-5, with 7 bases that match TRBD1. Trimming removed 9 bases from V and 2 bases from J; junction bases left unmatched: 10. This CDR3 contains 15 residues. From germline, CDR1 is MRHNA and CDR2 SNTAGT. DNA for the CDR3: TGTGCCAGAGTAGAGACAGGGCGCCGCAATCAGCCCCAGCATTTT. This codes for CARVETGRRNQPQHF.

A note on this clone: This sample also contains other DNA sequences that code for the same CDR3. The rearrangement uses TRBV7-2 and TRBJ2-7; D is possibly TRBD2 (6 bases). The germline V and J ends were trimmed by 1 base and 2 bases, with 12 bases remaining between them. The CDR3 is 15 amino acids. The germline V gene has CDR1 SGHTA and CDR2 FQGNSA. As DNA, the CDR3 is TGTGCCAGCAGCTTAGTGGTCTCGGGAGCCTACGAGCAGTACTTC. The encoded protein is CASSLVVSGAYEQYF.

The chain links TRBV28 to TRBJ1-5; TRBD1 agrees at 9 bases. Germline V gives CDR1 MDHEN, CDR2 SYDVKM. This CDR3 is built from 18 residues. V trimming: 4 bases; J trimming: 8 bases; junction bases outside the gene matches: 18. The CDR3 sequence is CASSSTTGGGIIDEPQHF. The CDR3 region has the DNA TGTGCCAGCAGTTCAACGACAGGGGGGGGTATTATAGATGAGCCCCAGCATTTT.

The gene calls are TRBV27 and TRBJ2-7, with D possibly being TRBD1 (5 bases). This CDR3 contains 12 residues. In germline, CDR1 is MNHEY, CDR2 SMNVEV (reference sequence). V was clipped by 6 bases and J by 5 bases, with 11 bases between them. CDR3 loop: CASSNRGNEQYF. The CDR3 DNA reads TGTGCCAGCAGCAATAGGGGCAACGAGCAGTACTTC.

The chain has TRBV9 and TRBJ2-3, with 8 bases that match TRBD2. The junction had 1 base not matched to a gene; V was cut back by 1 base and J by 0 bases. The germline gives CDR1 SGDLS, CDR2 YYNGEE. The CDR3 consists of 15 residues. CDR3 in DNA: TGTGCCAGCAGCGTACTAGCGGGTAGCACAGATACGCAGTATTTT. It codes for CASSVLAGSTDTQYF.

The rearrangement links TRBV15 to TRBJ2-3, with D tentatively TRBD2 (7 bases). V lost 8 bases to trimming and J lost 2 bases, with 17 bases between them. The CDR3 has 15 residues. The germline CDR1 and CDR2 sequences are LNHNV and YYDKDF (reference sequence). CDR3 amino acids: CATRGAPVPTDTQYF. As DNA, the CDR3 is TGTGCCACCCGGGGGGCCCCCGTTCCCACAGATACGCAGTATTTT.

The V and J genes are TRBV27 and TRBJ2-7; TRBD2 matches 7 bases. This CDR3 region has 15 residues. V dropped 4 bases and J dropped 0; count of bases not matched to a gene: 6. CDR1 is MNHEY, CDR2 SMNVEV, per germline (reference sequence). This CDR3 reads CASSSVGGPSYEQYF. The CDR3 bases are TGTGCCAGCAGTTCGGTGGGAGGGCCCTCCTACGAGCAGTACTTC.

The V gene is TRBV6-5, the J gene TRBJ2-4; D remains unclear. V gave up 6 bases and J gave up 5 bases, with 11 bases separating them. The CDR3 length is 13 residues. Germline assignment: CDR1 MNHEY and CDR2 SVGAGI. The CDR3 here is CASSPGRENIQYF. In nucleotides, the CDR3 is TGTGCCAGCAGCCCAGGAAGGGAAAACATTCAGTACTTC.

The rearrangement joins TRBV9 to TRBJ2-7; possible D gene TRBD2, 6 bases. The CDR3 runs 13 residues. The V end was cut by 3 bases, the J end by 7 bases, with 14 bases between. Per the germline V gene, CDR1 is SGDLS and CDR2 is YYNGEE. CDR3 sequence: CASSAGTSPEQYF. The DNA of the CDR3 is TGTGCCAGCAGCGCAGGGACTTCGCCGGAGCAGTACTTC.

The J gene is TRBJ1-2, the V gene TRBV4-1; unclear D gene. Per the germline V gene, CDR1 is MGHRA and CDR2 is YSYEKL. Trimming shortened V by 4 bases and J by 4 bases, and 16 bases separated the two germline ends. The CDR3 totals 15 residues. CDR3 protein: CASSRPGFEGYGYTF. The CDR3 DNA is TGCGCCAGCAGCCGACCAGGCTTCGAGGGCTATGGCTACACCTTC.

The chain has TRBV4-1 and TRBJ2-1, with 11 bases matching TRBD2. V trimming: 0 bases; J trimming: 6 bases; junction bases outside the gene matches: 4. The CDR3 is made up of 16 amino acids. Germline V gene lookup returns CDR1 MGHRA and CDR2 YSYEKL. This CDR3 is CASSQDSGRAGNEQFF. CDR3 nucleotides: TGCGCCAGCAGCCAAGATAGCGGGAGGGCCGGCAATGAGCAGTTCTTC.

The V and J genes are TRBV7-9 and TRBJ1-2; 8 bases fit TRBD1. Germline trimming cut 6 bases from V and 6 bases from J; bases unmatched to any gene: 12. The CDR3 has 15 residues. Germline loops: CDR1 SEHNR, CDR2 FQNEAQ (reference sequence). The DNA for the CDR3 is TGTGCCAGCAGTTCCCAGGGGGCCGGGAATGATGGCTACACCTTC. Translating it yields CASSSQGAGNDGYTF.

The chain couples TRBV7-8 to TRBJ1-1; D is unresolved. V shed 7 bases and J shed 0 bases, with 12 bases lying between them. This CDR3 is built from 14 residues. The germline V gene encodes CDR1 SGHVS and CDR2 FQNEAQ. CDR3 sequence (DNA): TGTGCCAGCAACCTGGATGGGATGAACACTGAAGCTTTCTTT. It is translated as CASNLDGMNTEAFF.

The rearrangement uses TRBV6-1 and TRBJ1-4; D uncertain. V was pared by 2 bases and J by 5 bases, with 18 bases between. This CDR3 has 17 residues. The V gene's germline CDR1 is MNHNS and CDR2 SASEGT. CDR3 loop: CASSETPRGPHNEKLFF. The CDR3 DNA reads as TGTGCCAGCAGTGAAACCCCCCGAGGGCCCCACAATGAAAAACTGTTTTTT.

Concerning this clone itself: Other DNA sequences in this sample translate to the same CDR3. The rearrangement uses TRBV9 and TRBJ2-7; no definite D call. The CDR3 has 13 residues. Trimming pared 4 bases from V and 2 bases from J, leaving 10 bases between. Germline V gene sequence: CDR1 SGDLS, CDR2 YYNGEE. CDR3 coding DNA: TGTGCCAGCAGCCCCGGGCTTACCTACGAGCAGTACTTC. Translating it yields CASSPGLTYEQYF.

CDR3 in amino acids: CASSPLPERESLNEQFF. CDR3 coding DNA: TGCGCCAGCAGCCCCCTCCCCGAGCGGGAGAGCCTCAATGAGCAGTTCTTC. This sequence joins TRBV4-3 and TRBJ2-1; 8 nucleotides align to TRBD2. Per the germline V gene, CDR1 is LGHNA and CDR2 is YSLEER. The CDR3 totals 17 residues. V lost 4 bases to trimming and J lost 6 bases; unmatched junction nucleotides: 14.

On this clone itself: Other DNA sequences in this specimen translate into the identical CDR3. The J gene is TRBJ2-3, the V gene TRBV9; TRBD2 matches at 9 bases. The CDR3 is 15 residues long. V lost 3 bases and J lost 0; bases outside the gene matches: 2. Per the germline V gene, CDR1 is SGDLS and CDR2 is YYNGEE. The CDR3 DNA reads TGTGCCAGCAGCGGGCTAGCGGGGAGCACAGATACGCAGTATTTT. This encodes CASSGLAGSTDTQYF.

This chain joins TRBV27 and TRBJ2-7; 8 bases are shared with TRBD1. Germline V gene lookup returns CDR1 MNHEY and CDR2 SMNVEV (reference sequence). This CDR3 region has 14 residues. The V segment lost 5 bases and the J segment 3 bases; nucleotides outside the gene matches: 6. The CDR3 protein is CASSIRTGIYEQYF. The DNA of the CDR3 is TGTGCCAGCAGTATACGGACAGGGATCTACGAGCAGTACTTC.

J is TRBJ1-5 and V is TRBV19, with D possibly being TRBD1 (6 bases). Trimming left V 3 bases short and J 7 bases short, with 13 bases between. Germline assignment: CDR1 LNHDA and CDR2 SQIVND (reference sequence). The CDR3 runs 14 residues. CDR3 bases: TGTGCCAGTAGTATCGGGGGGGCCCACCAGCCCCAGCATTTT. Protein: CASSIGGAHQPQHF.

This clone is a singleton in its sample. This sequence joins TRBV5-4 and TRBJ2-1; 8 bases line up with TRBD2. The CDR3 length is 15 residues. Trimming at V came to 1 base and at J to 3 bases, leaving 3 bases not matched to a gene. In germline, CDR1 is SGHNT, CDR2 YYREEE (reference sequence). CDR3 sequence: CASSLRTSGYNEQFF. The CDR3 DNA reads TGTGCCAGCAGCTTGCGTACTAGCGGCTACAATGAGCAGTTCTTC.

This clone was observed a single time. This chain connects TRBV11-2 to TRBJ1-1; D gene unclear. V was trimmed by 0 bases and J by 1 base, leaving 9 bases between them. The CDR3 has 15 residues. Per the germline V gene, CDR1 is SGHAT and CDR2 is FQNNGV. The CDR3 loop reads CASSLDFSGNTEAFF. In DNA form, the CDR3 reads TGTGCCAGCAGCTTAGATTTCAGTGGGAACACTGAAGCTTTCTTT.

The genes are TRBV7-9 and TRBJ2-7; 10 bases line up with TRBD2. CDR1 and CDR2 (germline): SEHNR, FQNEAQ (reference sequence). After removal of 6 bases from V and 1 base from J, the junction contained 12 bases not matched to a gene. CDR3 length: 17 amino acids. CDR3 coding DNA: TGTGCCAGCAGTCCCCTAGCGGGAGAGGAAAGTTCCTACGAGCAGTACTTC. Its protein is CASSPLAGEESSYEQYF.

The chain employs TRBV29-1 and TRBJ2-7, with D possibly matching TRBD2 (5 bases). The CDR3 consists of 13 residues. V was pared by 4 bases and J by 0 bases, with 10 bases between. Germline-derived CDR1 and CDR2 are SQVTM and ANQGSEA. CDR3 sequence: CSVGIALSYEQYF. The CDR3, as DNA: TGCAGCGTTGGAATAGCGCTCTCCTACGAGCAGTACTTC.

The rearrangement joins TRBV27 to TRBJ2-7; D uncertain. CDR1 is MNHEY, CDR2 SMNVEV, per germline (reference sequence). The V and J ends lost 4 bases and 2 bases respectively, with 12 bases between them. The CDR3 contains 14 residues. CDR3 in amino acids: CASSYTTGTYEQYF. In DNA, the CDR3 is TGTGCCAGCAGTTATACGACGGGCACCTACGAGCAGTACTTC.

The chain joins TRBV7-6 to TRBJ1-5; 10 bases are a match to TRBD1. V dropped 5 bases and J dropped 6; count of bases not matched to a gene: 7. There are 15 residues in the CDR3. Germline assignment: CDR1 SGHVS and CDR2 FNYEAQ. CDR3 in DNA: TGTGCCAGCAGCCTGGGACAGGGGTCGGCTCAGCCCCAGCATTTT. The encoded protein is CASSLGQGSAQPQHF.

V usage is TRBV4-2 and J usage is TRBJ2-1, with 10 bases matching TRBD2. Germline V gene sequence: CDR1 LGHNA, CDR2 YNFKEQ. The trim removed 1 base at V and 10 bases at J, leaving 16 bases unmatched. This CDR3 has 18 residues. The CDR3 sequence is CASSQVGLGLAGVKEQFF. The CDR3 nucleotides read TGTGCCAGCAGCCAAGTGGGCCTTGGGCTAGCGGGAGTAAAAGAGCAGTTCTTC.

This chain links TRBV6-1 with TRBJ2-7, with D tentatively TRBD1 (5 bases). CDR3 length equals 14 residues. Deletions cut 10 bases from V and 4 bases from J, with 20 bases between. Germline loops: CDR1 MNHNS, CDR2 SASEGT. CDR3 residues: CATQGDVGWYEQYF. CDR3 DNA: TGTGCCACCCAGGGTGATGTGGGTTGGTACGAGCAGTACTTC.

Concerning this clone itself: The sample carries other DNA sequences with the same CDR3. This chain links TRBV7-9 with TRBJ2-7, with no clear D. The V gene lost 3 bases and the J gene lost 2 bases, with 5 bases spanning the gap. Germline-derived CDR1 and CDR2 are SEHNR and FQNEAQ (reference sequence). The CDR3 runs 12 residues. The CDR3 sequence is CASSLVPYEQYF. The CDR3 nucleotides read TGTGCCAGCAGCTTGGTGCCCTACGAGCAGTACTTC.

This rearrangement joins TRBV2 to TRBJ1-2; D gene uncertain. Germline V lookup: CDR1 SNHLY, CDR2 FYNNEI. The CDR3 consists of 13 residues. Trimming cost V 1 base and J 4 bases, with 7 bases left between them. Here the CDR3 reads CASSEVAGYGYTF. The CDR3 region has the DNA TGTGCCAGCAGTGAAGTGGCAGGCTATGGCTACACCTTC.

This clone was seen only a few times. The J gene is TRBJ2-5, the V gene TRBV29-1; D is unclear. The CDR3 is 13 amino acids. V was clipped by 3 bases and J by 2 bases, with 10 bases between them. The germline gives CDR1 SQVTM, CDR2 ANQGSEA. CDR3 coding DNA: TGCAGCGTTGATAGCAGGCAGCAAGAGACCCAGTACTTC. Its protein product is CSVDSRQQETQYF.